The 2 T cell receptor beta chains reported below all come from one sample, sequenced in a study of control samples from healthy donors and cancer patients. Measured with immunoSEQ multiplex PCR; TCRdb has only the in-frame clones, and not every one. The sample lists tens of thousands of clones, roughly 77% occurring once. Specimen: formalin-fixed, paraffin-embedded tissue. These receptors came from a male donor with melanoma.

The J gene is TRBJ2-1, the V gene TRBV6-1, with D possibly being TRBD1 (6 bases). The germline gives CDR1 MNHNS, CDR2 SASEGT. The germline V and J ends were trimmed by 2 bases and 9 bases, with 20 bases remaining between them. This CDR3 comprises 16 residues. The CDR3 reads CASSERVRQGFGEQFF. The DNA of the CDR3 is TGTGCCAGCAGTGAAAGGGTGAGGCAGGGGTTCGGTGAGCAGTTCTTC.

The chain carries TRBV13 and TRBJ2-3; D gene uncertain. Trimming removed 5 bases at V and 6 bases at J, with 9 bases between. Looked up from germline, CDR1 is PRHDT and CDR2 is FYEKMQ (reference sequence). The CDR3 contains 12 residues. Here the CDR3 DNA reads TGTGCCAGCAGCGCTACTTCGGATACGCAGTATTTT. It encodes CASSATSDTQYF.